This T cell receptor beta chain was captured in a study of identical twins (dated by TCRdb to the mid-2010s). Turning to the overall study: To test whether fetal clonotypes persist, the study used deep sequencing on TCR alpha and beta repertoires from monozygotic twins, unrelated adults of various ages, and cord blood. To rule out contamination, replicate twin experiments were performed at different times with different library preparation protocols. The paper's findings and limits, for the study overall: The excess sharing between twins in beta out-of-frame sequences was weaker because fewer shared sequences reduced the signal-to-noise ratio. In monozygotic twins, out-of-frame TCR alpha sharing was systematically underestimated by recombination models, although the models agreed with sharing between unrelated individuals. Zero-insertion analyses could be partly confounded by invariant T cells such as MAIT and iNKT, though diverse VJ usage argued against such confounding for most clonotypes. Fewer insertions were carried by abundant cord blood beta clonotypes; a weaker similar trend was observed in young adult naive repertoires, while no such trend was observed in memory repertoires. Because the same donors could not be followed over many years, conclusions were based on cross-sectional statistical analysis. Compared with coincidental sharing between unrelated individuals, out-of-frame TCR alpha sequences shared between twins had an excess of sequences with low generation probability.

The library was prepared using 5' RACE. The listed sequencing device is Illumina HiSeq 2000. Template switching introduced a universal primer binding site; the final cDNA contained a unique molecular identifier, enabling accurate counting of TCR cDNA molecules. Specific primers in the conserved constant-segment region were used to synthesize first-strand cDNA for the TCR alpha and beta chains. To control for contamination, each cDNA library was double barcoded with a SMART-Mk sample barcode plus Illumina barcodes. Two successive PCR steps introduced TruSeq adapter sequences along with Illumina sample barcodes. The Illumina HiSeq platform was used with custom primers to sequence TCR alpha and beta cDNA libraries. The study's processing was this. MiGEC was used to process raw reads and extract unique molecular identifiers, and MiXCR was used to find CDR3 positions. For each individual, recombination models were inferred using an EM algorithm with the repgenHMM and IGoR tools. Shared clonotypes were analyzed with the tcR package in R, and sharing was normalized by the product of cloneset sizes. Out-of-frame nonproductive sequences were analyzed to study raw recombination free of thymic and clonal selection effects. TCRdb reran the public reads through fastp at Q25 and MiXCR, keeping productive beta chains. Rows with one shared CDR3 protein collapse into an entry with the most common genes and DNA. TCRdb's processing, not the authors' own work, is the source of the V and J calls. This sample holds about 150,000 distinct CDR3 sequences; around 3.6% were observed only once. Around 8% of the sample rests with the top ten.

All donors were healthy Caucasians. Using Miltenyi CD45RO+ enrichment and human naive T-cell isolation kits, memory (CD45RO+) and naive T cells were isolated from PBMC. Via the germline V gene, CDR1 is SGHRS and CDR2 YFSETQ. The CDR3 measures 11 amino acids from cysteine to phenylalanine. The sequence is cut down to CDR3 DNA, 33 bases in frame from base 1. The V and J ends are trimmed by 5 bases and 6 bases, leaving 5 bases between them. This clonotype was detected many times. There is no known antigen for this receptor. Nothing much larger sits one base from this clone, and base qualities are not available.

The source of this sequence is a man aged 18 to 30 in good health. Material for sequencing was memory T cells sorted from blood. In light of the paper, this sample's cell subset or site label describes: CD45RO+ enriched T cells. The chain is assembled from TRBV5-1 and TRBJ2-2; there is no confident call for the D gene. CDR3 loop: CASRDAGELFF. The DNA sequence is TGCGCCAGCAGAGACGCCGGGGAGCTGTTTTTT.